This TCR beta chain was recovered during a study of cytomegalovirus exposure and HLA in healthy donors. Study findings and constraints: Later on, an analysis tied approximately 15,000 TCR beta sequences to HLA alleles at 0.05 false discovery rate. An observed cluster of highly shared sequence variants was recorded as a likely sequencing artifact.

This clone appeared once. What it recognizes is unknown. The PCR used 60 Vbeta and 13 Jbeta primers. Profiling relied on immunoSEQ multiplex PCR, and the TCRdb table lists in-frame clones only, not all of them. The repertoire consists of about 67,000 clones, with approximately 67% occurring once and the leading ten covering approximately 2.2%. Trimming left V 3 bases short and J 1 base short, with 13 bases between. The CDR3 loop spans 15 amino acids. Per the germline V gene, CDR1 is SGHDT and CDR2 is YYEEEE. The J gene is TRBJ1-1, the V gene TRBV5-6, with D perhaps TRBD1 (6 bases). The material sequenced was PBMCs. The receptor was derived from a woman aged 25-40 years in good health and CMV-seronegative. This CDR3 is CASSSPGTWNTEAFF. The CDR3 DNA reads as TGTGCCAGCAGCTCGCCCGGGACATGGAACACTGAAGCTTTCTTT.